One and the same sample provided the 27 T cell receptor beta chains below, sequenced in a study of cytomegalovirus exposure and HLA in healthy donors. Primers: 60 Vbeta forward and 13 Jbeta reverse. Produced via immunoSEQ multiplex PCR; TCRdb's table is partial and in-frame only. The sample holds some 110,000 clones; about four fifths are singletons and the top ten take over 1.5%. The material sequenced was PBMCs. Every receptor here comes from a woman in her late teens or twenties in good health and CMV-seronegative.

The chain joins TRBV29-1 to TRBJ1-2; TRBD1 aligns across 7 bases. The ends lost 7 bases at V and 7 bases at J; junction bases unmatched: 12. Looked up from germline, CDR1 is SQVTM and CDR2 is ANQGSEA. The CDR3 spans 13 residues. The CDR3 loop is CSGADREGPGYTF. CDR3 nucleotides: TGCAGCGGGGCCGACAGGGAAGGTCCTGGCTACACCTTC.

This chain's CDR3 is CASSLSSVRDTQYF. The CDR3 DNA reads as TGTGCCAGCAGCTTAAGCTCGGTGCGAGATACGCAGTATTTT. This chain connects TRBV7-3 to TRBJ2-3; D unclear. Trimming took 1 base from V and 5 from J, leaving 10 bases between them. CDR3 size: 14 residues. CDR1 SGHTA and CDR2 FQGTGA come from the germline V gene.

The rearrangement uses TRBV28 and TRBJ1-1, with a tentative D call TRBD1 (5 bases). The CDR3 has 15 amino acids. Germline V gene lookup returns CDR1 MDHEN and CDR2 SYDVKM. Trimming took off 5 bases at V and 1 base at J, with 14 bases between the two ends. CDR3 coding DNA: TGTGCCAGCAGTATCACAGGACGAACGAACACTGAAGCTTTCTTT. Translated: CASSITGRTNTEAFF.

The chain uses TRBV7-2 and TRBJ2-6, with 7 bases lining up with TRBD2. The germline V gene encodes CDR1 SGHTA and CDR2 FQGNSA. V dropped 1 base and J dropped 2; count of bases not matched to a gene: 2. This CDR3 has 16 amino acids. The CDR3 region is CASSLVGLAGANVLTF. CDR3 nucleotides: TGTGCCAGCAGCTTAGTCGGACTAGCTGGGGCCAACGTCCTGACTTTC.

This clone has only one observation. J is TRBJ1-1 and V is TRBV10-3; unclear D gene. The CDR3 has 13 residues. Germline CDR1 is ENHRY and CDR2 is SYGVKD. Trimming removed 10 bases from V and 1 base from J, with 13 bases in between. CDR3 bases: TGTGCCACCGGAGTGACGGGGAACACTGAAGCTTTCTTT. Translating gives CATGVTGNTEAFF.

The V gene is TRBV2, the J gene TRBJ2-7, with 8 nucleotides matching TRBD1. The CDR3 sequence is 14 residues long. Looked up from germline, CDR1 is SNHLY and CDR2 is FYNNEI. The trim removed 6 bases at V and 7 bases at J, leaving 11 bases unmatched. The CDR3 region has the DNA TGTGCCAGCAGGTGGACAGGGATTGGTTCAGAGCAGTACTTC. It yields the protein CASRWTGIGSEQYF.

This clone was seen a handful of times. The CDR3 DNA reads TGTGCCAGCAGCCCGGACAGGGTGGCCCAGCATTTT. Translating gives CASSPDRVAQHF. This sequence joins TRBV7-2 and TRBJ1-5; 8 positions agree with TRBD1. Germline values: CDR1 SGHTA, CDR2 FQGNSA. The CDR3 covers 12 residues. V trimming: 5 bases; J trimming: 11 bases; junction bases outside the gene matches: 5.

The chain couples TRBV18 to TRBJ1-3; D gene ambiguous. V lost 0 bases and J lost 0, with 6 bases in between. The CDR3 has 15 residues. Germline V gene data show CDR1 as KGHSH and CDR2 as LQKENI. CDR3 bases: TGTGCCAGCTCACCACCGGACTACTCTGGAAACACCATATATTTT. Protein product: CASSPPDYSGNTIYF.

There are a few counts of this clone. The chain recombines TRBV11-3 with TRBJ2-5; 7 nucleotides agree with TRBD2. The CDR3 consists of 14 residues. Germline values: CDR1 SGHNT, CDR2 YENEEA. V dropped 4 bases and J dropped 4; count of bases not matched to a gene: 6. The chain's CDR3 is CASSSRTGGETQYF. The DNA of the CDR3 is TGTGCCAGCAGCTCGAGAACGGGAGGAGAGACCCAGTACTTC.

The table lists this clone with a count of one. V and J are TRBV5-1 and TRBJ2-1; weak D call: TRBD1 (6 bases). This CDR3 has 14 residues. V lost 2 bases and J 5 bases, leaving 11 bases between the germline ends. Looked up from germline, CDR1 is SGHRS and CDR2 is YFSETQ. Here the CDR3 DNA reads TGCGCCAGCAGCTTATGGTCAGGGGACAATGAGCAGTTCTTC. It translates to CASSLWSGDNEQFF.

This clone has just one count. The V and J genes are TRBV28 and TRBJ1-1, with a tentative D call TRBD1 (6 bases). This CDR3 has 17 residues. Looked up from germline, CDR1 is MDHEN and CDR2 is SYDVKM. V was pared by 3 bases and J by 4 bases, with 21 bases between. The CDR3, as DNA: TGTGCCAGCAGTTTGTGGCAGGGGCCGGAATTTGGCACTGAAGCTTTCTTT. Translated, it gives CASSLWQGPEFGTEAFF.

This chain connects TRBV5-1 to TRBJ2-3; D gene uncertain. The germline gives CDR1 SGHRS, CDR2 YFSETQ. V lost 2 bases and J lost 0, with 7 bases in between. The CDR3 spans 14 residues. The CDR3 DNA reads as TGCGCCAGCAGCTTCGAGAAAAGCACAGATACGCAGTATTTT. Translating it yields CASSFEKSTDTQYF.

V is TRBV9 and J is TRBJ1-1, with D unresolved. The germline V gene encodes CDR1 SGDLS and CDR2 YYNGEE. The ends were cut back, 0 bases at V and 2 bases at J, with 2 bases in the middle. CDR3 length equals 12 residues. CDR3 in amino acids: CASSVVNTEAFF. The CDR3 DNA follows: TGTGCCAGCAGCGTAGTAAACACTGAAGCTTTCTTT.

Concerning this clone itself: As the CDR3 is not closed by the conserved phenylalanine or tryptophan, this likely results from a read error. V and J are TRBV2 and TRBJ1-1; D remains unclear. The germline V gene has CDR1 SNHLY and CDR2 FYNNEI. Deletions cut 8 bases from V and 5 bases from J, with 9 bases between. There are 11 residues in the CDR3. CDR3 sequence reads: CASEYMTEAFL. The CDR3 DNA sequence: TGTGCCAGCGAGTACATGACTGAAGCTTTCCTT.

This chain uses TRBV5-8 with TRBJ1-1, with 7 bases matching TRBD1. The germline CDR1 and CDR2 sequences are SGHTS and YDEGEE. CDR3 length: 14 residues. Trimming at V came to 1 base and at J to 3 bases, leaving 3 bases not matched to a gene. CDR3 in amino acids: CASSLRRGHTEAFF. The CDR3 coding sequence is TGTGCCAGCAGCTTGAGGAGGGGGCACACTGAAGCTTTCTTT.

The chain combines TRBV5-4 with TRBJ2-3; TRBD1 agrees at 9 bases. CDR3 length: 15 amino acids. V gave up 3 bases and J gave up 6 bases; unmatched junction bases: 8. Germline lookup yields CDR1 SGHNT and CDR2 YYREEE (reference sequence). The CDR3 DNA sequence: TGTGCCAGCAGCTCCGGGACAGGGTCAAGGGATACGCAGTATTTT. Its protein is CASSSGTGSRDTQYF.

The rearrangement uses TRBV6-6 and TRBJ2-7; 7 positions match TRBD1. The germline V gene has CDR1 MNHNY and CDR2 SVGAGI (reference sequence). The CDR3 is 16 residues long. Trimming cost V 7 bases and J 2 bases; bases outside gene matches: 14. CDR3 loop: CASTRSLGQETYEQYF. The CDR3 coding sequence is TGTGCCAGCACCCGGTCCCTCGGACAGGAAACCTACGAGCAGTACTTC.

A few counts support this clone. This chain uses TRBV5-1 with TRBJ2-1; 11 nucleotides align to TRBD2. The V gene's germline CDR1 is SGHRS and CDR2 YFSETQ. The CDR3 contains 15 residues. Germline trimming cut 1 base from V and 3 bases from J; bases unmatched to any gene: 0. This chain's CDR3 is CASSLLAGGYNEQFF. The CDR3 region has the DNA TGCGCCAGCAGCTTGCTAGCGGGGGGCTACAATGAGCAGTTCTTC.

This chain uses TRBV5-1 with TRBJ2-2; D ambiguous. Trimming took off 3 bases at V and 3 bases at J, with 9 bases between the two ends. The CDR3 spans 14 residues. Germline values: CDR1 SGHRS, CDR2 YFSETQ. The CDR3 DNA reads as TGCGCCAGCAGCTACACAGAGTACACCGGGGAGCTGTTTTTT. Translated, it gives CASSYTEYTGELFF.

The chain's CDR3 is CSVEARRDSAYEQYF. DNA of the CDR3: TGCAGCGTTGAAGCCCGAAGGGACAGTGCCTACGAGCAGTACTTC. This chain uses TRBV29-1 with TRBJ2-7, with TRBD1 identical over 7 bases. Trimming took 1 base from V and 2 from J; bases not matched to a gene: 8. Germline V CDR1 and CDR2: SQVTM, ANQGSEA. The CDR3 runs 15 residues.

V usage is TRBV7-2 and J usage is TRBJ1-6; D unclear. V was pared by 3 bases and J by 5 bases, with 8 bases between. Per the germline V gene, CDR1 is SGHTA and CDR2 is FQGNSA. This CDR3 is 14 amino acids long. This CDR3 reads CASSLGANNSPLHF. CDR3 bases: TGTGCCAGCAGCTTGGGAGCCAATAATTCACCCCTCCACTTT. The full variable domain, rest sourced from reference TRBV7-2 and TRBJ1-6, is GAGVSQSPSNKVTEKGKDVELRCDPISGHTALYWYRQSLGQGLEFLIYFQGNSAPDKSGLPSDRFSAERTGGSVSTLTIQRTQQEDSAVYLCASSLGANNSPLHFGNGTRLTVT.

The CDR3 bases are TGCGCCAGCAGCCCTAGGACTAGCGGGGTCCCGGATACGCAGTATTTT. As protein: CASSPRTSGVPDTQYF. The chain recombines TRBV5-1 with TRBJ2-3; 12 bases line up with TRBD2. The junction had 9 bases not matched to a gene; V was cut back by 4 bases and J by 6 bases. The V gene's germline CDR1 is SGHRS and CDR2 YFSETQ. The CDR3 loop spans 16 amino acids.

The chain recombines TRBV7-2 with TRBJ1-2; D possibly corresponds to TRBD1 (6 bases). The germline V gene has CDR1 SGHTA and CDR2 FQGNSA. Trimming shortened V by 5 bases and J by 5 bases, and 12 bases separated the two germline ends. CDR3 size: 13 residues. The CDR3 region is CASSQNTGYGYTF. The CDR3 region has the DNA TGTGCCAGCAGCCAGAACACAGGGTATGGCTACACCTTC.

The rearrangement uses TRBV6-1 and TRBJ1-5; TRBD1 matches at 7 bases. V shed 3 bases and J 3 bases; nucleotides not matched to a gene: 5. This CDR3 has 15 residues. The germline CDR1 and CDR2 sequences are MNHNS and SASEGT. CDR3 bases: TGTGCCAGCAGTGAGAGGGGACAGATCAATCAGCCCCAGCATTTT. Its translation is CASSERGQINQPQHF.

The chain combines TRBV6-5 with TRBJ1-1; 9 bases line up with TRBD1. The length of the CDR3 is 15 residues. V dropped 6 bases and J dropped 0; count of bases not matched to a gene: 5. Per germline, CDR1 MNHEY and CDR2 SVGAGI. The CDR3 sequence: CASRDRGDMNTEAFF. CDR3 DNA: TGTGCCAGCAGAGACAGGGGGGATATGAACACTGAAGCTTTCTTT.

The gene calls are TRBV29-1 and TRBJ1-1; D gene unclear. The CDR3 loop spans 13 amino acids. Germline V gene lookup returns CDR1 SQVTM and CDR2 ANQGSEA. V shed 4 bases and J shed 1 base, with 10 bases lying between them. The CDR3, as DNA: TGCAGCGTTGTCGTCTCCCCGAACACTGAAGCTTTCTTT. It specifies CSVVVSPNTEAFF.

The chain uses TRBV6-5 and TRBJ2-7; 8 bases are a match to TRBD1. This CDR3 is built from 16 residues. The V gene end was trimmed by 0 bases and the J gene end by 2 bases; junction bases not matched to a gene: 6. From germline, CDR1 is MNHEY and CDR2 SVGAGI. The CDR3 is CASSYSQGATTYEQYF. CDR3 in DNA: TGTGCCAGCAGTTACTCTCAGGGGGCTACGACCTACGAGCAGTACTTC.